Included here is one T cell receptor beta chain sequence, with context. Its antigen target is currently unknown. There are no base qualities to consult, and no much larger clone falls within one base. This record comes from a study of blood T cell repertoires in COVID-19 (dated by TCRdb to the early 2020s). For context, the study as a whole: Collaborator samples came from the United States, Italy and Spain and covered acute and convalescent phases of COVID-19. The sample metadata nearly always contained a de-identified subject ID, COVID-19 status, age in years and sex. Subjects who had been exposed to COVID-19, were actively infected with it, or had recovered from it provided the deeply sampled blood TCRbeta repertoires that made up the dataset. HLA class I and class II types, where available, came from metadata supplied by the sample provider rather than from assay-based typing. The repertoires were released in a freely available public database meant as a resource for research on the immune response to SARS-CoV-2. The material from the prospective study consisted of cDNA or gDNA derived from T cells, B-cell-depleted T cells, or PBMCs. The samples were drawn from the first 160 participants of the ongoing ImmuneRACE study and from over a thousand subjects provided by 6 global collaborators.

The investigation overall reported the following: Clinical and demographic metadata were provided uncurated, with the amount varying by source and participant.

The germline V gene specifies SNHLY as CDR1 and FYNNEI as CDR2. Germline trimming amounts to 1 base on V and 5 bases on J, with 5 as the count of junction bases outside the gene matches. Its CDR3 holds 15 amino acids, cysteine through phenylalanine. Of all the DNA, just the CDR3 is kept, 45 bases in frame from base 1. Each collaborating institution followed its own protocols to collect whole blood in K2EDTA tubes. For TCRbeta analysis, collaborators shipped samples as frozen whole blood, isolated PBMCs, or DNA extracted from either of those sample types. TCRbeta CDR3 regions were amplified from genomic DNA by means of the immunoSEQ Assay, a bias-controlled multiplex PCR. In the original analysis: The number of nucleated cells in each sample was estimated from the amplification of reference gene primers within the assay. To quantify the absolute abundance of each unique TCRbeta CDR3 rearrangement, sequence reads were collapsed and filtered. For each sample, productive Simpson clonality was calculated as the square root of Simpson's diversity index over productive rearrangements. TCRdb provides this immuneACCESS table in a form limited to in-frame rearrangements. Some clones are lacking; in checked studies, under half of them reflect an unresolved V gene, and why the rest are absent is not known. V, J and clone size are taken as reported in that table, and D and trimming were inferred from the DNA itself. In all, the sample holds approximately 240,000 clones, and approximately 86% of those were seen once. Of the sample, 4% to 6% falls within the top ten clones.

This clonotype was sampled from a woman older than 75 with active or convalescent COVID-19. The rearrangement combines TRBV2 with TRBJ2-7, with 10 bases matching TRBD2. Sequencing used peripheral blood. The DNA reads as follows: TGTGCCAGCAGTGAAGGGGAGCGGGGGGGCGACGAGCAGTACTTC. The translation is CASSEGERGGDEQYF.